These 15 T cell receptor beta chains share one sample of origin, sequenced in a study of T cells in Graves' hyperthyroidism and ophthalmopathy. Amplified TCR beta CDR3 regions came from RNA transcripts. First-round RT-PCR with HTBI primers amplified the TCR CDR3 region. TCRdb re-analysed the multiplex PCR reads in MiXCR, keeping a single row per CDR3 protein. The sample holds about 600,000 distinct CDR3 sequences, approximately 15% seen once. The source material was blood. The receptors were sampled from a woman under 30 with Graves' ophthalmopathy.

The sample holds many counts of this clonotype. The CDR3 region is CASSSQGSSYNEQFF. As DNA, the CDR3 is TGTGCCAGCAGCTCACAGGGGAGCTCCTACAATGAGCAGTTCTTC. This chain uses TRBV7-3 with TRBJ2-1, with 7 bases identical to TRBD1. The CDR3 runs to 15 residues. The junction had 3 bases not matched to a gene; V was cut back by 4 bases and J by 0 bases. Germline CDR1 SGHTA, CDR2 FQGTGA. The variable domain in full, with the rest retrieved from reference TRBV7-3 and TRBJ2-1, is GAGVSQTPSNKVTEKGKYVELRCDPISGHTALYWYRQSLGQGPEFLIYFQGTGAADDSGLPNDRFFAVRPEGSVSTLKIQRTERGDSAVYLCASSSQGSSYNEQFFGPGTRLTVL.

This clonotype has a count of ten or more. The CDR3 region is CASSYRVTGANVLTF. The CDR3 bases are TGCGCCAGCAGCTACAGGGTCACTGGGGCCAACGTCCTGACTTTC. The genes are TRBV5-1 and TRBJ2-6, with D perhaps TRBD1 (6 bases). V was shortened by 3 bases and J by 2 bases, with 9 bases between the two germline ends. Per the germline V gene, CDR1 is SGHRS and CDR2 is YFSETQ. CDR3 length: 15 amino acids.

The table lists this clonotype with many counts. The chain carries TRBV30 and TRBJ2-1; the match to TRBD1 covers 8 bases. Germline trimming cut 3 bases from V and 7 bases from J; bases unmatched to any gene: 8. The germline V gene encodes CDR1 GTSNPN and CDR2 SVGIG (reference sequence). This CDR3 is 14 amino acids long. The chain's CDR3 is CAWSAGQGANEQFF. The CDR3 bases are TGTGCCTGGAGCGCAGGGCAGGGGGCGAATGAGCAGTTCTTC.

The chain joins TRBV24-1 to TRBJ1-5, with D uncertain. The ends were cut back, 4 bases at V and 5 bases at J, with 8 bases in the middle. Germline V gene data show CDR1 as KGHDR and CDR2 as SFDVKD. CDR3 length: 13 residues. CDR3 DNA: TGTGCCACCAGTGAGCATGGAGATCAGCCCCAGCATTTT. Protein sequence: CATSEHGDQPQHF.

The chain uses TRBV14 and TRBJ2-1; 9 nucleotides agree with TRBD1. The germline CDR1 and CDR2 sequences are SGHDN and FVKESK. Trimming took 3 bases from V and 7 from J; bases not matched to a gene: 13. This CDR3 is 17 amino acids long. CDR3 residues: CASSHSRAGQGGNEQFF. CDR3 sequence (DNA): TGTGCCAGCAGCCACTCAAGGGCGGGACAGGGAGGAAATGAGCAGTTCTTC.

There are many counts of this clonotype. This CDR3 is CASSTSHSTDTQYF. DNA of the CDR3: TGTGCCAGCAGCACTAGTCATAGCACAGATACGCAGTATTTT. The chain has TRBV2 and TRBJ2-3; D is possibly TRBD2 (5 bases). CDR3 length: 14 amino acids. V was trimmed by 6 bases and J by 0 bases, leaving 10 bases between them. Germline values: CDR1 SNHLY, CDR2 FYNNEI.

This clonotype was observed many times. The chain is built from TRBV27 and TRBJ2-1, with 11 bases that match TRBD2. Germline lookup yields CDR1 MNHEY and CDR2 SMNVEV (reference sequence). This CDR3 comprises 15 residues. J gave up 9 bases and V 3 bases, and 7 bases lay outside the gene matches. CDR3 DNA: TGTGCCAGCAGTTTGGCACTAGCGGGAGCGGGTGAGCAGTTCTTC. Protein product: CASSLALAGAGEQFF.

This clonotype was detected ten times or more. The chain employs TRBV7-2 and TRBJ2-3; D gene uncertain. V was pared by 1 base and J by 2 bases, with 13 bases between. This CDR3 spans 16 amino acids. Germline CDR1 and CDR2: SGHTA and FQGNSA. This CDR3 is CASSLEALRATDTQYF. DNA of the CDR3: TGTGCCAGCAGCTTAGAGGCTTTACGAGCCACAGATACGCAGTATTTT.

This clonotype appeared many times. The genes are TRBV6-2 or TRBV6-3 and TRBJ2-7; 8 bases align to TRBD1. The CDR3 is 16 amino acids. Trimming cost V 2 bases and J 3 bases; bases outside gene matches: 9. The germline CDR1 and CDR2 sequences are MNHEY and SVGEGT. The CDR3 protein is CASSYQTGAGNYEQYF. CDR3 nucleotide sequence: TGTGCCAGCAGTTACCAGACAGGGGCAGGGAACTACGAGCAGTACTTC.

The chain couples TRBV5-1 to TRBJ2-6, with D uncertain. This CDR3 has 15 residues. Per the germline V gene, CDR1 is SGHRS and CDR2 is YFSETQ. V lost 5 bases, J lost 4 bases, and 13 bases lay in between. This chain's CDR3 is CASSMSGSGANVLTF. The CDR3 DNA sequence: TGCGCCAGCAGTATGTCAGGCTCAGGGGCCAACGTCCTGACTTTC.

The sample holds a few counts of this clonotype. The chain combines TRBV12-5 with TRBJ2-3; D might be TRBD2 (6 bases). The CDR3 consists of 15 residues. Germline CDR1 and CDR2: LGHNT and FRNRAP. The V and J ends lost 4 bases and 5 bases respectively, with 16 bases between them. CDR3 residues: CASGSRGRRGDTQYF. DNA for the CDR3: TGTGCTAGTGGTTCCAGAGGGAGGCGGGGAGATACGCAGTATTTT.

The rearrangement uses TRBV7-2 and TRBJ2-2; the match to TRBD2 covers 9 bases. The CDR3 has 16 residues. Germline CDR1 SGHTA, CDR2 FQGNSA. Germline trimming cut 4 bases from V and 5 bases from J; bases unmatched to any gene: 8. The CDR3 sequence: CASSSGGLAGTGELFF. DNA for the CDR3: TGTGCCAGCAGCTCCGGGGGACTAGCTGGGACCGGGGAGCTGTTTTTT.

Ten or more counts support this clonotype. The chain combines TRBV2 with TRBJ2-1, with a weak D call TRBD1 (6 bases). The length of the CDR3 is 15 residues. Germline CDR1 is SNHLY and CDR2 is FYNNEI. With 4 bases removed from V and 0 bases from J, the gap between germline ends came to 10 bases. The DNA for the CDR3 is TGTGCCAGCAGTGGCCAGGGGAGCTCCTACAATGAGCAGTTCTTC. Its translation is CASSGQGSSYNEQFF.

The chain uses TRBV4-1 and TRBJ2-7, with no clear D. The CDR3 loop spans 14 amino acids. CDR1 is MGHRA and CDR2 is YSYEKL in the germline V gene. Deletions cut 1 base from V and 3 bases from J, with 10 bases between. The CDR3 is CASSQVGPGYEQYF. The CDR3 DNA reads TGCGCCAGCAGCCAAGTAGGACCAGGCTACGAGCAGTACTTC.

This clonotype came up many times. The gene calls are TRBV7-2 and TRBJ2-7; 13 bases agree with TRBD2. With V trimmed by 7 bases and J by 3 bases, 9 bases remained unmatched. The CDR3 totals 16 residues. CDR1 and CDR2 from the germline V gene are SGHTA and FQGNSA. The CDR3 DNA follows: TGTGCCAGCACCAAAATGGGACTAGCGGGGAGCTACGAGCAGTACTTC. Protein: CASTKMGLAGSYEQYF.